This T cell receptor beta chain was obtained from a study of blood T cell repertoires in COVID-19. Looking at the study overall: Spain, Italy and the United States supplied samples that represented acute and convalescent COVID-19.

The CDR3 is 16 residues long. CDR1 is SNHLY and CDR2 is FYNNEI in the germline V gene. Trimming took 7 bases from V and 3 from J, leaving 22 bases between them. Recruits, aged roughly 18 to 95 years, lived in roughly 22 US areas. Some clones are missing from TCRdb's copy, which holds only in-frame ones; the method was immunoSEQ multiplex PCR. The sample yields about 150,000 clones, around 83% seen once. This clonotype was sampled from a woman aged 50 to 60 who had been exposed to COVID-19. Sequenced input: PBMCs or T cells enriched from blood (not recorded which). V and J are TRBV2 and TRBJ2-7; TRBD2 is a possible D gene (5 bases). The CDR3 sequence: CASTAGTRVSDYEQYF. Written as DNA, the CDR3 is TGTGCCAGCACGGCAGGTACTAGAGTAAGTGACTACGAGCAGTACTTC.